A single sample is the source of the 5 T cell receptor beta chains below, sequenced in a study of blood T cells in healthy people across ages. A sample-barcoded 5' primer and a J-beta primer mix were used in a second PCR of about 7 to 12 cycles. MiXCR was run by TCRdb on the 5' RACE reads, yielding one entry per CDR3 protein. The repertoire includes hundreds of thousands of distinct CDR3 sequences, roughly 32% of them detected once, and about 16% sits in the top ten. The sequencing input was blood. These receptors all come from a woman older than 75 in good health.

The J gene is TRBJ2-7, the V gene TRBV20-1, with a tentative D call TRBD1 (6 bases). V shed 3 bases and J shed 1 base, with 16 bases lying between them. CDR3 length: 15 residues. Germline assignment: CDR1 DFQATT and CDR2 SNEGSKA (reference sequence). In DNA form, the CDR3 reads TGCAGTGCTAGTGGGCCCAGGGGAAAATCCTACGAGCAGTACTTC. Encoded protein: CSASGPRGKSYEQYF.

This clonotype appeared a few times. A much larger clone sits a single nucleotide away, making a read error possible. The CDR3 here is CVSSPSGGVRTQYF. Written as DNA, the CDR3 is TGTGTCAGCAGCCCCAGCGGGGGGGTCCGTACGCAGTATTTT. The V call is TRBV6-2 or TRBV6-3, the J call TRBJ2-3, with TRBD2 matching 10 bases. This CDR3 is 14 amino acids long. Germline V gene data show CDR1 as MNHEY and CDR2 as SVGEGT.

CDR3 protein: CASSLETGVAETQYF. CDR3 in DNA: TGTGCCAGCAGTTTAGAGACAGGGGTGGCAGAGACCCAGTACTTC. The V gene is TRBV12-3 or TRBV12-4, the J gene TRBJ2-5; 8 positions agree with TRBD1. The CDR3 loop spans 15 amino acids. The trim removed 1 base at V and 4 bases at J, leaving 5 bases unmatched.

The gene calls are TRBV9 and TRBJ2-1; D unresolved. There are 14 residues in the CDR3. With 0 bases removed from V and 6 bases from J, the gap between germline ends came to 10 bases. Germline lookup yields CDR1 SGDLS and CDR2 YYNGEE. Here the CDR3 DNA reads TGTGCCAGCAGCGTAGAGCTAAATTCCAATGAGCAGTTCTTC. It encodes CASSVELNSNEQFF.

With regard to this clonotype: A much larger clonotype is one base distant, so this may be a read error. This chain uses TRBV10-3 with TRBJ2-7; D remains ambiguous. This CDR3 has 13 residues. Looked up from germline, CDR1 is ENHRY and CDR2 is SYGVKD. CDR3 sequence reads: CAVSGRPANEQYF. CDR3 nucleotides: TGTGCCGTCAGTGGTAGGCCAGCCAACGAGCAGTACTTC.